This T cell receptor (beta chain) was retrieved from a study of T cell responses to AZD1222 COVID-19 vaccine (dated by TCRdb to about 2021). Study-level background: A total of about 230 trial participants underwent TCR sequencing, of whom 207 received two doses of AZD1222 and around 25 received two doses of the MenACWY control vaccine. Trial participants were enrolled by age into subgroups of 18-55, 56-69 and 70-plus years, and around 150, 28 and 57 TCR-sequenced participants, respectively, were included in these subgroups.

On the study overall, not on this receptor specifically: Reportedly, almost half of the unique spike-specific TCRs recognized epitopes lying outside the regions that are mutated in the B.1.351 and B.1.1.7 variants. Vaccine-associated CD4 TCRs spanned the whole spike protein, with dominant responses in regions 160-218 and 743-854. A significant rise in spike-specific TCR breadth and depth was observed after two AZD1222 doses relative to day 0 and relative to MenACWY recipients. The 56-69-year group was small, and its depth increase did not reach significance, likely because of low power. Because no samples from the day 14 peak response were available, repertoires could be characterized only after the peak T cell response. Participants were mostly white British and included more females than males, and it was suggested by the authors that clonal diversity may have been underestimated. Conclusions about previously exposed vaccinees are limited, since just five to seven AZD1222 recipients were seropositive for SARS-CoV-2 at baseline.

The time point label, as the study defines it: about 28 days (+/-7) after the second vaccine dose. AZD1222 recipients with second doses at about 4 weeks or about 12 weeks were pooled, because spike-specific TCR depth and breadth did not differ between schedules. Samples from vaccinated people were obtained from the UK trials COV001 and COV002, which included a single-blind randomized controlled phase 2/3 trial of AZD1222 (ChAdOx1 nCoV-19) in healthy adults. For TCRbeta chain sequencing, PBMC samples from trial participants were taken at day 0 and at day 28 after the second dose. The CDR3 regions of human TCRbeta chains were subjected to immunosequencing. Per the original workflow: TCRs in the repertoires were matched against a reference library of SARS-CoV-2-specific TCRs that had been generated with the MIRA antigen-specificity platform. Breadth was defined as the fraction of unique TCRs that were SARS-CoV-2-associated, and depth was defined as the fraction of total T cells that were SARS-CoV-2-associated. Using the MIRA data, every spike-specific TCR was mapped to the spike region that the TCR reacted to and assigned to either a CD4 or a CD8 class. Log10-transformed breadth and depth values were compared by one-way ANOVA with Sidak's multiple comparisons tests. TCRdb carries this immuneACCESS record with in-frame sequences only. Its versions omit some clonotypes, under half of them owing to an unresolved V gene in the studies checked, with the rest unexplained. V, J and clone size reflect that table, while D and trimming were determined from the DNA. Recorded for this sample are about 27,000 clones; about 90% of them occurred a single time. Approximately 7.6% of the sample comes from the top ten.

The CDR3 measures 16 amino acids from cysteine to phenylalanine. Only CDR3 DNA is held: 48 bases, read in frame from base 1. Per the germline V gene, MNHEY is the CDR1 and SVGAGI is the CDR2. From V the trimming removes 2 bases and from J it removes 4 bases, while the gene matches leave 5 bases of the junction unaccounted for. Remarks on this clone: The clone's antigen remains unknown. Base qualities are not provided; no much larger clone lies one nucleotide away.

This chain is built from TRBV6-5 and TRBJ2-5; 12 middle bases align to TRBD1. The sequenced sample was peripheral blood, obtained 28 days after the second AZD1222 dose. The TCR originated in an adult who received the AZD1222 COVID-19 vaccine. The DNA sequence is given as TGTGCCAGCAGTTACGGGACAGGGGGCTTCGGAGAGACCCAGTACTTC. Its protein is CASSYGTGGFGETQYF.